This T cell receptor beta chain originates from a study of blood T cell dynamics during melanoma immunotherapy. DNA loading was fixed at 350 to 450 ng for all bulk PBMC samples. Clones were read by immunoSEQ multiplex PCR, and TCRdb kept only the in-frame ones, dropping some. The sample records under 7,500 clones, 88% being singletons. CDR3 size: 15 residues. V dropped 2 bases and J dropped 5 bases, with 15 bases sitting between them. In germline, CDR1 is MNHNS, CDR2 SASEGT. The sample's time point: pre-treatment baseline. One draw preceded checkpoint blockade; another followed its first cycle at week 3.

The receptor was isolated from a human donor with melanoma. The specimen comprised blood, sampled from a patient treated with checkpoint blockade. The genes are TRBV6-1 and TRBJ1-2, with D unresolved. In DNA, the CDR3 is TGTGCCAGCAGTGAACGGGCGACAAGCTCATATGGCTACACCTTC. Residues: CASSERATSSYGYTF.